This T cell receptor (beta chain) comes out of a study of identical twins. Study-level results: Cord blood beta clonotypes present at high abundance carried fewer insertions; no such pattern appeared in memory repertoires. With monozygotic twins, out-of-frame TCR alpha sharing exceeded what models estimated.

The CDR3 is 15 amino acids. Trimming shortened V by 5 bases and J by 6 bases, and 21 bases separated the two germline ends. Germline V CDR1 and CDR2: SGHKS, YYEKEE (reference sequence). It was template switching that added a universal primer site, and there were unique molecular identifiers on the cDNA. Each CDR3 protein is one row after TCRdb ran MiXCR on the 5' RACE reads. The sample has hundreds of thousands of distinct CDR3 sequences, around 8.6% seen once. There are a few counts of this clonotype. Its cognate antigen is unknown. This same sample was also taken into another study, of yellow fever vaccine responses in identical twins. That work adds: Each twin's T cell response to the vaccine was reported to look partly convergent and partly personalized.

Sequencing was performed on PBMCs. This chain connects TRBV5-5 to TRBJ2-7; D may correspond to TRBD1 or TRBD2 (6 bases each). This TCR came from a young woman in good health. Here the CDR3 DNA reads TGTGCCAGCAGACAAACACAGGGAGCCGGGAGCGAGCAGTACTTC. This codes for CASRQTQGAGSEQYF.